This is a list of T cell receptor beta chains from one sample in a study of blood T cells in healthy people across ages. MiXCR, run by TCRdb on the 5' RACE reads, gives a single entry per CDR3 protein. The sample carries about 930,000 distinct CDR3 sequences, just under 30% recorded once. This sample also belongs to another study, concerning T cells of mothers and their children.

Sample: blood. Receptors were obtained from a woman between 35 and 50 years old in good health. CDR3s include the opening cysteine and the closing phenylalanine or tryptophan. Each record gives: D gene, V gene, J gene, clone size, CDR3 protein, CDR3 DNA. A D gene is named only where the DNA matches it firmly. For some rows the clone size is stated as once, few or many, or as a class when expanded; others skip it.

d_call: TRBD1
v_call: TRBV3-1
j_call: TRBJ2-7
clone_size: many
cdr3_aa: CASSRAGTVIFYEQYF
cdr3_nt: TGTGCCAGCAGCCGAGCAGGGACAGTAATATTCTACGAGCAGTACTTC

d_call: .
v_call: TRBV5-4
j_call: TRBJ2-7
clone_size: few
cdr3_aa: CASSLVPAGGQYF
cdr3_nt: TGTGCCAGCAGCTTGGTCCCAGCAGGTGGGCAGTACTTC

d_call: TRBD2
v_call: TRBV18
j_call: TRBJ2-1
clone_size: .
cdr3_aa: CASSPSLLADDQFF
cdr3_nt: TGTGCCAGCTCACCGAGCCTCCTAGCGGACGATCAGTTCTTC

d_call: .
v_call: TRBV9
j_call: TRBJ2-7
clone_size: .
cdr3_aa: CASSVGGTNYEQYF
cdr3_nt: TGTGCCAGCAGCGTAGGAGGCACAAACTACGAGCAGTACTTC

d_call: TRBD2
v_call: TRBV20-1
j_call: TRBJ2-3
clone_size: .
cdr3_aa: CSARLGTSRSDTQYF
cdr3_nt: TGCAGTGCTAGACTTGGGACTAGCCGGTCAGATACGCAGTATTTT

d_call: TRBD1
v_call: TRBV24-1
j_call: TRBJ2-3
clone_size: .
cdr3_aa: CATSDPTGTGYRLGAVYTQYF
cdr3_nt: TGTGCCACCAGTGACCCCACCGGGACAGGGTACAGATTGGGCGCAGTTTATACGCAGTATTTT

d_call: .
v_call: TRBV25-1
j_call: TRBJ2-2
clone_size: .
cdr3_aa: CANNNQQGPYTGELFF
cdr3_nt: TGTGCCAACAATAACCAACAGGGCCCGTACACCGGGGAGCTGTTTTTT

d_call: TRBD2
v_call: TRBV7-8
j_call: TRBJ2-1
clone_size: few
cdr3_aa: CASSLWTSGAWDEQFF
cdr3_nt: TGTGCCAGCAGCTTGTGGACTAGCGGGGCCTGGGATGAGCAGTTCTTC

d_call: .
v_call: TRBV14
j_call: TRBJ2-2
clone_size: .
cdr3_aa: CASSRVSNTGELFF
cdr3_nt: TGTGCCAGCAGCCGGGTCTCGAACACCGGGGAGCTGTTTTTT

d_call: TRBD2
v_call: TRBV4-1
j_call: TRBJ2-3
clone_size: few
cdr3_aa: CASSRDRAGTTTRDTQYF
cdr3_nt: TGCGCCAGCAGCCGAGATCGAGCCGGGACTACCACTCGGGATACGCAGTATTTT

d_call: TRBD1
v_call: TRBV29-1
j_call: TRBJ1-4
clone_size: few
cdr3_aa: CSFQGALGLFF
cdr3_nt: TGCAGCTTCCAGGGGGCCCTCGGGCTGTTTTTT

d_call: .
v_call: TRBV5-6
j_call: TRBJ1-2
clone_size: once
cdr3_aa: CAGSRGDQGGKDTF
cdr3_nt: TGTGCCGGCAGCCGGGGGGACCAGGGAGGAAAGGACACCTTC

d_call: .
v_call: TRBV5-1
j_call: TRBJ2-1
clone_size: many
cdr3_aa: CASSFPESGSSYNEQFF
cdr3_nt: TGCGCCAGCAGCTTTCCCGAATCGGGGAGCTCCTACAATGAGCAGTTCTTC

d_call: TRBD1
v_call: TRBV7-9
j_call: TRBJ1-1
clone_size: few
cdr3_aa: CASSPPGGSNTEAFF
cdr3_nt: TGTGCCAGCAGCCCTCCAGGGGGATCGAACACTGAAGCTTTCTTT

d_call: TRBD2
v_call: TRBV4-2
j_call: TRBJ2-3
clone_size: many
cdr3_aa: CASSQDFAGGVDTQYF
cdr3_nt: TGTGCCAGCAGCCAAGACTTCGCGGGGGGGGTCGATACGCAGTATTTT

d_call: TRBD1
v_call: TRBV19
j_call: TRBJ2-3
clone_size: .
cdr3_aa: CASSRRQGRTDTQYF
cdr3_nt: TGTGCCAGTAGCCGGAGACAGGGGCGAACGGATACGCAGTATTTT

d_call: TRBD1
v_call: TRBV12-3/TRBV12-4
j_call: TRBJ1-4
clone_size: many
cdr3_aa: CASSLDRGSNEKLFF
cdr3_nt: TGTGCCAGCAGTTTAGACAGGGGAAGTAATGAAAAACTGTTTTTT

d_call: .
v_call: TRBV28
j_call: TRBJ2-7
clone_size: .
cdr3_aa: CASSLVRAEQYF
cdr3_nt: TGTGCCAGCAGTTTAGTCAGGGCCGAGCAGTACTTC

d_call: TRBD1
v_call: TRBV11-1
j_call: TRBJ1-4
clone_size: few
cdr3_aa: CASSTDRGSEKLFF
cdr3_nt: TGTGCCAGCAGCACCGACAGGGGGAGTGAAAAACTGTTTTTT

d_call: .
v_call: TRBV3-1
j_call: TRBJ2-1
clone_size: .
cdr3_aa: CASSQCGEQFF
cdr3_nt: TGTGCCAGCAGCCAGTGCGGGGAGCAGTTCTTC

d_call: .
v_call: TRBV14
j_call: TRBJ1-2
clone_size: .
cdr3_aa: CASSHGGLGYTF
cdr3_nt: TGTGCCAGCAGCCATGGGGGTCTCGGCTACACCTTC

d_call: TRBD2
v_call: TRBV15
j_call: TRBJ2-3
clone_size: .
cdr3_aa: CATSRDWTSGGVSTDTQYF
cdr3_nt: TGTGCCACCAGCAGAGATTGGACTAGCGGGGGGGTTAGTACAGATACGCAGTATTTT

d_call: .
v_call: TRBV7-2
j_call: TRBJ2-7
clone_size: few
cdr3_aa: CASSLVSGTYEQYF
cdr3_nt: TGTGCCAGCAGCTTAGTTTCGGGAACCTACGAGCAGTACTTC

d_call: .
v_call: TRBV4-3
j_call: TRBJ2-1
clone_size: many
cdr3_aa: CASSQAWGRFYNEQFF
cdr3_nt: TGCGCCAGCAGCCAGGCCTGGGGGCGGTTTTACAATGAGCAGTTCTTC

d_call: .
v_call: TRBV7-9
j_call: TRBJ1-2
clone_size: few
cdr3_aa: CASSRGGGGADYGCTF
cdr3_nt: TGTGCCAGCAGCCGAGGAGGTGGGGGGGCTGACTATGGCTGCACCTTC

d_call: TRBD1
v_call: TRBV29-1
j_call: TRBJ1-1
clone_size: few
cdr3_aa: CSVEIFDRGLEFSTEAFF
cdr3_nt: TGCAGCGTTGAAATTTTCGACAGGGGCTTGGAGTTTAGCACTGAAGCTTTCTTT

d_call: TRBD1
v_call: TRBV7-3
j_call: TRBJ1-1
clone_size: .
cdr3_aa: CASSIGQGAEAFF
cdr3_nt: TGTGCCAGCAGCATTGGACAGGGGGCTGAAGCTTTCTTT

d_call: TRBD2
v_call: TRBV4-2
j_call: TRBJ2-3
clone_size: few
cdr3_aa: CASSQVSGGVGTDTQYF
cdr3_nt: TGTGCCAGCAGCCAAGTGTCCGGGGGGGTGGGCACAGATACGCAGTATTTT

d_call: .
v_call: TRBV2
j_call: TRBJ1-2
clone_size: .
cdr3_aa: CARSGSGGGYTF
cdr3_nt: TGTGCCAGAAGTGGATCGGGGGGAGGCTACACCTTC

d_call: .
v_call: TRBV7-2
j_call: TRBJ2-3
clone_size: .
cdr3_aa: CASSSSTGTRITDTQYF
cdr3_nt: TGTGCCAGCAGCTCATCCACCGGGACACGTATCACAGATACGCAGTATTTT

d_call: .
v_call: TRBV19
j_call: TRBJ2-5
clone_size: once
cdr3_aa: CASNWGLRDEQYF
cdr3_nt: TGTGCCAGTAATTGGGGACTTAGGGATGAGCAGTACTTC

d_call: TRBD1
v_call: TRBV2
j_call: TRBJ2-3
clone_size: .
cdr3_aa: CASRLGTASTDTQYF
cdr3_nt: TGTGCCAGCAGACTCGGGACAGCTAGCACAGATACGCAGTATTTT

d_call: .
v_call: TRBV27
j_call: TRBJ2-7
clone_size: .
cdr3_aa: CASSLGSGSAYEQYF
cdr3_nt: TGTGCCAGCAGTTTAGGATCAGGGAGTGCCTACGAGCAGTACTTC

d_call: TRBD2
v_call: TRBV7-3
j_call: TRBJ2-3
clone_size: few
cdr3_aa: CASSYLAGVLPDTQYF
cdr3_nt: TGTGCCAGCAGCTACCTAGCGGGGGTACTCCCAGATACGCAGTATTTT

d_call: .
v_call: TRBV2
j_call: TRBJ2-1
clone_size: .
cdr3_aa: CANAGSFWASYNEQFF
cdr3_nt: TGTGCCAACGCGGGTTCCTTTTGGGCATCATACAATGAGCAGTTCTTC

d_call: .
v_call: TRBV2
j_call: TRBJ2-7
clone_size: .
cdr3_aa: CASSGDPGAEQYF
cdr3_nt: TGTGCCAGCAGTGGGGACCCAGGGGCCGAGCAGTACTTC

d_call: .
v_call: TRBV20-1
j_call: TRBJ2-7
clone_size: many
cdr3_aa: CSARFRTAVTYEQYF
cdr3_nt: TGCAGTGCTAGATTTCGGACAGCCGTAACCTACGAGCAGTACTTC

d_call: .
v_call: TRBV27
j_call: TRBJ2-3
clone_size: .
cdr3_aa: CASSLWQRDTQYF
cdr3_nt: TGTGCCAGCAGTTTATGGCAGAGAGATACGCAGTATTTT

d_call: .
v_call: TRBV5-8
j_call: TRBJ2-6
clone_size: many
cdr3_aa: CASSALDSGANVLTF
cdr3_nt: TGTGCCAGCAGCGCCTTGGACTCTGGGGCCAACGTCCTGACTTTC